The clone carrying this T cell receptor (beta chain) was seen a few times. No antigen is known for it. Germline V lookup: CDR1 LGHDT, CDR2 YNNKEL (reference sequence). This CDR3 is 19 amino acids long. The junction had 13 bases not matched to a gene; V was cut back by 0 bases and J by 2 bases. The data originate from a study of T cells in Graves' hyperthyroidism and ophthalmopathy. Study observations and caveats: Separation of ophthalmopathy from stable hyperthyroidism was achieved by a 13 V-J model. Most expanded thyroid clonotypes above 0.001 recurred in blood.

Across 18 months, stable Graves' hyperthyroidism was marked by no progression to ophthalmopathy. Diagnoses used clinical symptoms, serum thyroxine and TRAb, thyroid ultrasound and orbital computed tomography. Template material for amplifying TCR beta CDR3 regions consisted of RNA transcripts. Researchers ran a first-round RT-PCR on the TCR CDR3 using the HTBI primer set. One entry per CDR3 protein results from TCRdb running MiXCR on the multiplex PCR reads. Among hundreds of thousands of distinct CDR3 sequences listed, less than 15% were seen once. This clonotype originated in a woman between 18 and 29 years old with Graves' hyperthyroidism. The sample was blood. The chain joins TRBV3-1 to TRBJ2-7; 10 bases agree with TRBD2. The CDR3 loop is CASSQESWLAGELPYEQYF. Written as DNA, the CDR3 is TGTGCCAGCAGCCAAGAGTCGTGGCTAGCGGGAGAGCTGCCCTACGAGCAGTACTTC.